This is a list of T cell receptor beta chains from one sample in a study of shared clonotypes between healthy human individuals. Data came from immunoSEQ multiplex PCR; TCRdb stores just in-frame clones and leaves some out. The sample lists around 600,000 clones, roughly 98% occurring once. The material sequenced was naive CD8+ T cells sorted from blood. The receptors were gathered from a young man in good health. Each CDR3 is given with its conserved first and last residue. Each record gives: D gene, clone size, J gene, V gene, CDR3 protein, CDR3 DNA. D genes are given only for firm matches. Clone size, where shown, is once, few, many, or a class for clones that have expanded.

>-|few|TRBJ2-7|TRBV5-5
CASSLGTTYEQYF
TGTGCCAGCAGCTTGGGCACAACCTACGAGCAGTACTTC
>-|-|TRBJ2-3|TRBV7-3
CASSLTLQADTQYF
TGTGCCAGCAGCTTAACCCTTCAAGCAGATACGCAGTATTTT
>TRBD2|-|TRBJ2-1|TRBV15
CATSRGLGLAGVESSYNEQFF
TGTGCCACCAGCAGAGGATTGGGGCTAGCGGGAGTCGAGAGCTCCTACAATGAGCAGTTCTTC
>-|-|TRBJ1-2|TRBV29-1
CSVSNGTTRGYTF
TGCAGCGTCTCCAACGGGACGACTAGGGGCTACACCTTC
>-|-|TRBJ1-2|TRBV6-5
CASSYSIQIEKEGYTF
TGTGCCAGCAGTTACTCGATCCAGATCGAAAAGGAGGGCTACACCTTC
>TRBD1|-|TRBJ2-2|TRBV10-1
CASSQISDRINTGELFF
TGCGCCAGCTCACAGATATCGGACAGGATAAACACCGGGGAGCTGTTTTTT
>-|-|TRBJ1-2|TRBV9
CASSVARDSNYGYTF
TGTGCCAGCAGCGTAGCACGAGACTCCAACTATGGCTACACCTTC
>-|-|TRBJ2-3|TRBV13
CASSNFKGPTDTQYF
TGTGCCAGCAGCAACTTCAAGGGGCCCACAGATACGCAGTATTTT
>-|-|TRBJ1-1|TRBV7-9
CASSLDQNTEAFF
TGTGCCAGCAGCTTAGACCAGAACACTGAAGCTTTCTTT
>-|-|TRBJ2-1|TRBV9
CASSSPAASGQFF
TGTGCCAGCAGCTCACCCGCTGCCTCTGGGCAGTTCTTC
>-|-|TRBJ2-1|TRBV5-1
CASSVAGFYSYNEQFF
TGCGCCAGCAGCGTTGCAGGCTTTTATTCCTACAATGAGCAGTTCTTC
>-|-|TRBJ2-3|TRBV6-5
CASSLHYGDTQYF
TGTGCCAGCAGCCTCCACTACGGGGATACGCAGTATTTT